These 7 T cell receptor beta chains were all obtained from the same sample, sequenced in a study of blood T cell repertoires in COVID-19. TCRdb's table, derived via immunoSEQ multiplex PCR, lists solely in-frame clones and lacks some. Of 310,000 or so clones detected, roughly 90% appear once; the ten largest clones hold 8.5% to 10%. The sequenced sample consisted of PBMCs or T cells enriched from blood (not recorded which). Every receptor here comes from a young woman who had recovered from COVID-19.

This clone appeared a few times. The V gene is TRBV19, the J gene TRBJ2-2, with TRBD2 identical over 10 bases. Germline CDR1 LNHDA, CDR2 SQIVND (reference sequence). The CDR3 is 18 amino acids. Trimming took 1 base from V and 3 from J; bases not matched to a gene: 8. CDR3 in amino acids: CASSIGRAGGPHTGELFF. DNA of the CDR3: TGTGCCAGTAGTATAGGCAGAGCGGGGGGGCCGCACACCGGGGAGCTGTTTTTT.

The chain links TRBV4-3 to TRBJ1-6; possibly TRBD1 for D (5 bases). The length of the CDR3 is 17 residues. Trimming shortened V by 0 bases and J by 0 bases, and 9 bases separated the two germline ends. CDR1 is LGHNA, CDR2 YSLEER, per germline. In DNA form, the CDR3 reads TGCGCCAGCAGCCAAGATCGGGGGAGCTCCTATAATTCACCCCTCCACTTT. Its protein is CASSQDRGSSYNSPLHF.

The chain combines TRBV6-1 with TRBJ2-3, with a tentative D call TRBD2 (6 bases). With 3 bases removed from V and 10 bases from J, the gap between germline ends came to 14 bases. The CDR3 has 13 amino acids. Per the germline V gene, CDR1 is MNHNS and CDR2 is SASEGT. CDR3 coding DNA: TGTGCCAGCAGTGACGTAGGGACTGACCCGCAGTATTTT. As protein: CASSDVGTDPQYF.

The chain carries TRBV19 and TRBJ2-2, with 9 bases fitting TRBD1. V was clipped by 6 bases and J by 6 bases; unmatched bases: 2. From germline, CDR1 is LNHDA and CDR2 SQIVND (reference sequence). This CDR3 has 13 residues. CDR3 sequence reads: CASRGQGPGELFF. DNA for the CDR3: TGTGCCAGTAGGGGACAGGGTCCCGGGGAGCTGTTTTTT.

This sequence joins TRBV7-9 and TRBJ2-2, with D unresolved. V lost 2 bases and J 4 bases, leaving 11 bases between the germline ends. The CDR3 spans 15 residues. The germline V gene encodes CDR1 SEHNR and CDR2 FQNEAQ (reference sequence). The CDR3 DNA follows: TGTGCCAGCAGCTTATTAGATTATTCCACCGGGGAGCTGTTTTTT. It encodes CASSLLDYSTGELFF. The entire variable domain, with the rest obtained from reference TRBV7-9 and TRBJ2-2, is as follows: DTGVSQNPRHKITKRGQNVTFRCDPISEHNRLYWYRQTLGQGPEFLTYFQNEAQLEKSRLLSDRFSAERPKGSFSTLEIQRTEQGDSAMYLCASSLLDYSTGELFFGEGSRLTVL.

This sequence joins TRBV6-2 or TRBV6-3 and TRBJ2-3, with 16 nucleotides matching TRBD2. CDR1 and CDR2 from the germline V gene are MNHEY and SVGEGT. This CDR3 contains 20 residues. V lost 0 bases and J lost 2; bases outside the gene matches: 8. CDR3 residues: CASSYSLGLAGGPNTDTQYF. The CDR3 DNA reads TGTGCCAGCAGTTACTCTCTGGGACTAGCGGGAGGGCCTAACACAGATACGCAGTATTTT.

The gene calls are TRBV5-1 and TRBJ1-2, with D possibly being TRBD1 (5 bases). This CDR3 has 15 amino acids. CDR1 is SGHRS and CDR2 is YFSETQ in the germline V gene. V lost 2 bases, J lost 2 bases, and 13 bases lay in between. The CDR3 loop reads CASSFRGEPNYGYTF. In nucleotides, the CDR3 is TGCGCCAGCAGCTTTCGGGGGGAACCGAACTATGGCTACACCTTC.